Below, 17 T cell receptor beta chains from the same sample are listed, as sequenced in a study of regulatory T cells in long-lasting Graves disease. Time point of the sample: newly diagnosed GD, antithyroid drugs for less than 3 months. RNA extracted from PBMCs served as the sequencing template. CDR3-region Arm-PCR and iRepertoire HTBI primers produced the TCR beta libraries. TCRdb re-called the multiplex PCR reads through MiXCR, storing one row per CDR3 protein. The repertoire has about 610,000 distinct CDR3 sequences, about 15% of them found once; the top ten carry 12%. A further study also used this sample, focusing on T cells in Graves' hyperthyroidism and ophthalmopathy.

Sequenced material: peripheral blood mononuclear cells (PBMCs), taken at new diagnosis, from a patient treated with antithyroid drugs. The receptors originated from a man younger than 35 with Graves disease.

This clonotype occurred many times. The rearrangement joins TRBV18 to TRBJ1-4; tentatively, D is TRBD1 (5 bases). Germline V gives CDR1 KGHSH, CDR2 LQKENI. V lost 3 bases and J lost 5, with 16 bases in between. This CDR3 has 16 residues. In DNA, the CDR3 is TGTGCCAGCTCACCGGAGATGGGAGGGGAGAATGAAAAACTGTTTTTT. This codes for CASSPEMGGENEKLFF.

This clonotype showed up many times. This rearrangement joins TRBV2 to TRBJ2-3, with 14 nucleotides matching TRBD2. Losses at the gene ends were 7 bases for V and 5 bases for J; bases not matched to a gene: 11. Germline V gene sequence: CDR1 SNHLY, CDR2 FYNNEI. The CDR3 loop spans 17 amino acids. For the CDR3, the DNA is TGTGCCAGCACCTTATGGGGACTAGCGGGAGCCCAAGATACGCAGTATTTT. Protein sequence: CASTLWGLAGAQDTQYF.

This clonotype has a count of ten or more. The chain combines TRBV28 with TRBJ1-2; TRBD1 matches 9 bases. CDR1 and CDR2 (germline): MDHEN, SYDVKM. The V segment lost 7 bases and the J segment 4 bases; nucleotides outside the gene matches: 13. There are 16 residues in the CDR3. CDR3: CASTPAGTGIRYGYTF. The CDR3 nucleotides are TGTGCCAGCACCCCCGCCGGGACAGGGATTCGCTATGGCTACACCTTC.

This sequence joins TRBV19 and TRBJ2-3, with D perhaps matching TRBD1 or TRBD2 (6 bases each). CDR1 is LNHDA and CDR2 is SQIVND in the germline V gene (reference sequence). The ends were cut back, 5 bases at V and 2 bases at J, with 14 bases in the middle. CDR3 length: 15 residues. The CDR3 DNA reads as TGTGCCAGTAGTCCGCGGGACAAGGACACAGATACGCAGTATTTT. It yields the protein CASSPRDKDTDTQYF.

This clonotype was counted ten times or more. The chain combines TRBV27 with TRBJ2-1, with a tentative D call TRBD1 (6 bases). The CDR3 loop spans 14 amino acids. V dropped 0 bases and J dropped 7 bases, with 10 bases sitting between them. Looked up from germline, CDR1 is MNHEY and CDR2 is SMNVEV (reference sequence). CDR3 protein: CASSLSVTGNEQFF. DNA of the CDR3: TGTGCCAGCAGTTTATCGGTAACAGGGAATGAGCAGTTCTTC.

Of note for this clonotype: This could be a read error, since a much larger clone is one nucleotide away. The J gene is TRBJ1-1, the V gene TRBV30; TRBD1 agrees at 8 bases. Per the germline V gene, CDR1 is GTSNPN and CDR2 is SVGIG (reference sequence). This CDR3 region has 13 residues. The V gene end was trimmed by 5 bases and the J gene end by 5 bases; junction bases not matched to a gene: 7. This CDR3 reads CAWRLTGGTEAFF. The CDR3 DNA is TGTGCCTGGCGCCTAACAGGGGGTACTGAAGCTTTCTTT.

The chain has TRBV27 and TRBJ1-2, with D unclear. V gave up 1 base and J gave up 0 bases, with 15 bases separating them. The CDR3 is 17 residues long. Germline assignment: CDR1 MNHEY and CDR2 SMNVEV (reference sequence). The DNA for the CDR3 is TGTGCCAGCAGTTTATTGTCCCCGGGCGGTACTAACTATGGCTACACCTTC. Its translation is CASSLLSPGGTNYGYTF.

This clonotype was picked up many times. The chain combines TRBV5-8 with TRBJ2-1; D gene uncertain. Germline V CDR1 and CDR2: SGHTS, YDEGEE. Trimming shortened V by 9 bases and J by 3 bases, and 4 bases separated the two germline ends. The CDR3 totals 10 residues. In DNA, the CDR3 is TGTGCCATAAGCTACAATGAGCAGTTCTTC. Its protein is CAISYNEQFF.

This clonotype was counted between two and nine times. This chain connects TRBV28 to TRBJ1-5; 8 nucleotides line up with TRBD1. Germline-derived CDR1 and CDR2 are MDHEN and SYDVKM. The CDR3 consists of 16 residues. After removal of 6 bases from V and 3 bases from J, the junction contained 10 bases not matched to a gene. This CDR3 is CASSPDRDGNNQPQHF. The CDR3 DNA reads TGTGCCAGCAGCCCGGACAGGGATGGCAACAATCAGCCCCAGCATTTT. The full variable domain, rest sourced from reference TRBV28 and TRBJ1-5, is DVKVTQSSRYLVKRTGEKVFLECVQDMDHENMFWYRQDPGLGLRLIYFSYDVKMKEKGDIPEGYSVSREKKERFSLILESASTNQTSMYLCASSPDRDGNNQPQHFGDGTRLSIL.

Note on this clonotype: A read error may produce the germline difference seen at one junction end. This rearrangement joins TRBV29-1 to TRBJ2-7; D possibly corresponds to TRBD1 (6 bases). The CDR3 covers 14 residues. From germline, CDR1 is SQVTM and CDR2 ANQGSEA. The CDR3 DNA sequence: TGCAGCGTCGAAGGGCAGGGGACCGCCTACGAGCAGTACTTC. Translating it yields CSVEGQGTAYEQYF.

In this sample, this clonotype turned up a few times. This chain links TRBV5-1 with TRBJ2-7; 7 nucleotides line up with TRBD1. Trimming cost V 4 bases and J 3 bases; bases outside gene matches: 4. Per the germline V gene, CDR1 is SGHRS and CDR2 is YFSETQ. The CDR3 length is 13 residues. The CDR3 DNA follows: TGCGCCAGCAGCATCGGACAGGACTACGAGCAGTACTTC. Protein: CASSIGQDYEQYF.

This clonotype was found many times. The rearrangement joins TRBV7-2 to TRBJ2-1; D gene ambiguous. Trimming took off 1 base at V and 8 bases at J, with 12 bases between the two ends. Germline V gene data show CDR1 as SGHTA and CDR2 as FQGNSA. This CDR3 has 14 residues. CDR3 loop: CASSLDGSRDEQFF. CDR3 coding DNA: TGTGCCAGCAGCTTAGATGGCAGTCGAGATGAGCAGTTCTTC. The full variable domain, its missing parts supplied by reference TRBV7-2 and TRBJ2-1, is GAGVSQSPSNKVTEKGKDVELRCDPISGHTALYWYRQSLGQGLEFLIYFQGNSAPDKSGLPSDRFSAERTGGSVSTLTIQRTQQEDSAVYLCASSLDGSRDEQFFGPGTRLTVL.

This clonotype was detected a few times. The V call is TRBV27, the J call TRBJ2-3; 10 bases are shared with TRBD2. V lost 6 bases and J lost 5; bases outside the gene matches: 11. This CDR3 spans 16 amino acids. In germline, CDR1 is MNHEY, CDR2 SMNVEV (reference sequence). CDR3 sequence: CASSRRTSGSGDTQYF. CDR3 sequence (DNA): TGTGCCAGCAGCCGTCGGACTAGCGGCTCGGGAGATACGCAGTATTTT.

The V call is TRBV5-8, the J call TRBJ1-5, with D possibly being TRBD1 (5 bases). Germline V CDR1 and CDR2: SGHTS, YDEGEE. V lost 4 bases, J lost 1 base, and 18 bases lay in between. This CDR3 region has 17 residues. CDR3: CASSPTLSWGSNQPQHF. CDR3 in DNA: TGTGCCAGCAGCCCAACCCTGTCATGGGGGAGCAATCAGCCCCAGCATTTT.

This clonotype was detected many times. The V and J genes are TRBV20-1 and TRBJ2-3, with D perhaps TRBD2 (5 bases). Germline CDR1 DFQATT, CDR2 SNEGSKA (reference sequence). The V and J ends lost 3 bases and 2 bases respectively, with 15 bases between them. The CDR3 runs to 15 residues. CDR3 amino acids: CSASSGASYTDTQYF. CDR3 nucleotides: TGCAGTGCTAGCTCGGGTGCTAGCTACACAGATACGCAGTATTTT.

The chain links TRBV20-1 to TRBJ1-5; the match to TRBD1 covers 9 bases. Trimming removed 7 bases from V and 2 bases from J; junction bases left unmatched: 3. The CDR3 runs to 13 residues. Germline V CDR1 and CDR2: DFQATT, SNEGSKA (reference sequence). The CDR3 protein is CSGRQGGNQPQHF. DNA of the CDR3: TGCAGTGGCCGACAGGGGGGCAATCAGCCCCAGCATTTT.

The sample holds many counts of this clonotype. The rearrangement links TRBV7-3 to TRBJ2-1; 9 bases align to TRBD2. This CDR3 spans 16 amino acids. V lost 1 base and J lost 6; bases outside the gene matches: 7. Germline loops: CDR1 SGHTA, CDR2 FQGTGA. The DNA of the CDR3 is TGTGCCAGCAGCTTAAGATTTAGCGGGAGTATCAATGAGCAGTTCTTC. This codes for CASSLRFSGSINEQFF.